These T cell receptor beta chains were read from a single sample in a study of T cell changes during pregnancy in multiple sclerosis. The repertoire was sequenced with immunoSEQ multiplex PCR; TCRdb's copy has only in-frame clones and lacks some. Of about 43,000 clones listed, roughly 88% were seen once; the top ten hold approximately 1.5%. Sequenced input: PBMCs (not recorded whether the cells were cultured). The receptors were sampled from a female donor with multiple sclerosis, enrolled in a pregnancy study. The CDR3 runs from the conserved cysteine through the conserved F or W. Each record gives: D gene, J gene, clone size, V gene, CDR3 protein, CDR3 DNA. A D gene is named only where the DNA matches it firmly. Clone size is stated in some rows and not others, as once, few, many or a class when expanded.

D: TRBD2
J: TRBJ2-2
size: .
V: TRBV5-1
CDR3: CASSLGLAGGTGELFF
DNA: TGCGCCAGCAGCTTGGGACTAGCGGGAGGCACCGGGGAGCTGTTTTTT

D: TRBD1
J: TRBJ2-7
size: .
V: TRBV4-1
CDR3: CASSQGRRQGHYEQYF
DNA: TGCGCCAGCAGCCAAGGTCGGAGACAGGGTCACTACGAGCAGTACTTC

D: TRBD2
J: TRBJ2-7
size: .
V: TRBV28
CDR3: CASTPWGGHEQYF
DNA: TGTGCCAGCACCCCTTGGGGGGGTCACGAGCAGTACTTC

D: .
J: TRBJ1-2
size: .
V: TRBV5-1
CDR3: CASSLALGYGYTF
DNA: TGCGCCAGCAGCTTGGCGCTAGGGTATGGCTACACCTTC

D: .
J: TRBJ2-3
size: .
V: TRBV9
CDR3: CASSVWRTDTQYF
DNA: TGTGCCAGCAGCGTATGGAGAACAGATACGCAGTATTTT

D: .
J: TRBJ2-5
size: .
V: TRBV6-5
CDR3: CASSYGAKGGETQYF
DNA: TGTGCCAGCAGTTACGGGGCTAAGGGTGGGGAGACCCAGTACTTC

D: .
J: TRBJ2-5
size: once
V: TRBV7-3
CDR3: CASSPAGTKETQYF
DNA: TGTGCCAGCAGCCCTGCGGGGACGAAAGAGACCCAGTACTTC

D: .
J: TRBJ2-3
size: .
V: TRBV28
CDR3: CASNSPGVGTDTQYF
DNA: TGTGCCAGCAACTCTCCGGGAGTGGGCACAGATACGCAGTATTTT

D: .
J: TRBJ2-1
size: .
V: TRBV10-3
CDR3: CAISPGTVTYNEQFF
DNA: TGTGCCATCTCCCCAGGGACGGTGACCTACAATGAGCAGTTCTTC

D: TRBD2
J: TRBJ2-2
size: .
V: TRBV29-1
CDR3: CSVVLAGGQQAGELFF
DNA: TGCAGCGTTGTACTAGCGGGAGGACAACAAGCCGGGGAGCTGTTTTTT

D: .
J: TRBJ2-7
size: medium-sized
V: TRBV6-1
CDR3: CASSEGVEGPTYEQYF
DNA: TGTGCCAGCAGTGAAGGGGTTGAGGGGCCCACCTACGAGCAGTACTTC

D: .
J: TRBJ1-5
size: .
V: TRBV27
CDR3: CASSPGTAYPYQPQHF
DNA: TGTGCCAGCAGTCCTGGGACTGCCTACCCCTATCAGCCCCAGCATTTT

D: .
J: TRBJ2-5
size: once
V: TRBV5-4
CDR3: CASSGQAGGQETQYF
DNA: TGTGCCAGCAGCGGGCAGGCCGGGGGTCAAGAGACCCAGTACTTC

D: .
J: TRBJ2-1
size: .
V: TRBV5-1
CDR3: CASSLETAWSSYNEQFF
DNA: TGCGCCAGCAGCTTGGAGACAGCCTGGAGCTCCTACAATGAGCAGTTCTTC

D: .
J: TRBJ1-6
size: .
V: TRBV6-5
CDR3: CASSSGYTLHF
DNA: TGTGCCAGCAGTTCGGGGTACACCCTCCACTTT

D: .
J: TRBJ2-1
size: .
V: TRBV6-1
CDR3: CASSVRNSYNEQFF
DNA: TGTGCCAGCAGTGTTCGGAACTCCTACAATGAGCAGTTCTTC

D: TRBD2
J: TRBJ2-7
size: .
V: TRBV7-2
CDR3: CASSPSSGTSVPHEQYF
DNA: TGTGCCAGCAGCCCATCCTCCGGGACTAGCGTTCCCCACGAGCAGTACTTC

D: .
J: TRBJ2-1
size: .
V: TRBV6-5
CDR3: CASSYVRGYNEQFF
DNA: TGTGCCAGCAGTTACGTTAGGGGGTACAATGAGCAGTTCTTC

D: TRBD2
J: TRBJ2-3
size: .
V: TRBV9
CDR3: CASSASLAGGPDTQYF
DNA: TGTGCCAGCAGCGCCTCTCTAGCGGGAGGTCCAGATACGCAGTATTTT

D: TRBD2
J: TRBJ2-5
size: .
V: TRBV19
CDR3: CASSTRTSGRETQYF
DNA: TGTGCCAGTAGTACACGGACTAGCGGGAGGGAAACCCAGTACTTC

D: .
J: TRBJ2-4
size: .
V: TRBV19
CDR3: CASSIEQGSGIQYF
DNA: TGTGCCAGTAGTATCGAGCAGGGGAGTGGCATTCAGTACTTC

D: TRBD2
J: TRBJ2-1
size: .
V: TRBV6-4
CDR3: CASSAGREGDEQFF
DNA: TGTGCCAGCAGTGCAGGGCGGGAGGGAGATGAGCAGTTCTTC

D: .
J: TRBJ1-2
size: few
V: TRBV18
CDR3: CASSPPRAQVRGYTF
DNA: TGTGCCAGCTCACCCCCACGAGCACAGGTCCGTGGCTACACCTTC

D: .
J: TRBJ2-7
size: .
V: TRBV12-5
CDR3: CASGLWETGEQYF
DNA: TGTGCTAGTGGTTTGTGGGAGACGGGCGAGCAGTACTTC

D: TRBD1
J: TRBJ2-1
size: .
V: TRBV5-4
CDR3: CASRRDRGFSYNEQFF
DNA: TGTGCCAGCAGGCGGGACAGGGGGTTCTCCTACAATGAGCAGTTCTTC

D: .
J: TRBJ2-1
size: .
V: TRBV19
CDR3: CASSMKWRDNEQFF
DNA: TGTGCCAGTAGTATGAAGTGGCGTGACAATGAGCAGTTCTTC

D: .
J: TRBJ2-2
size: .
V: TRBV9
CDR3: CASSVGLDGGELFF
DNA: TGTGCCAGCAGCGTAGGTCTAGATGGCGGGGAGCTGTTTTTT

D: .
J: TRBJ2-1
size: .
V: TRBV27
CDR3: CASSLGGSEQFF
DNA: TGTGCCAGCAGTTTGGGAGGATCGGAGCAGTTCTTC

D: TRBD1
J: TRBJ2-2
size: once
V: TRBV5-8
CDR3: CASSLILGTGAGELFF
DNA: TGTGCCAGCAGCTTGATTCTTGGGACAGGAGCCGGGGAGCTGTTTTTT